The rows below give T cell receptor beta chains drawn from one sample of a study of CD4 and CD8 cells across lung adenocarcinoma regions. Each CDR3 protein is one row after TCRdb ran MiXCR on the PCR reads. Here the sample spans under 10,000 distinct CDR3 sequences, less than 55% being singletons. Material: CD8+ T cells from the center of a lung tumor. These receptors all come from a male donor with lung adenocarcinoma. The CD4 and CD8 labels of this study may be unreliable. CDR3s include the opening cysteine and the closing phenylalanine or tryptophan.

>TRBV6-2/TRBV6-3|TRBJ2-1
CASSPGDYHNEQFF
>TRBV12-3/TRBV12-4|TRBJ2-1
CASKFGGNEQFF
>TRBV20-1|TRBJ1-1
CSAPPRNSPTEAFF
>TRBV27|TRBJ2-7
CASRETSWGSYEQYF
>TRBV6-2/TRBV6-3|NA
CASSYGETQYF
>TRBV6-2/TRBV6-3|TRBJ1-2
CASSYPGTDHNYGYTF
>TRBV7-2|TRBJ1-2
CASSRGTGSGYTF
>TRBV6-1|TRBJ1-2
CASKYRDSANYGYTF
>TRBV5-6|TRBJ2-7
CASSLGQAYNEQYF
>TRBV10-3|TRBJ2-1
CAISETYNEQFF
>TRBV27|NA
CASSLKGGPYEQYF
>TRBV6-5|TRBJ2-5
CATTSRIQETQYF
>TRBV10-1|TRBJ2-1
CASSGQRGGSYNEQFF
>TRBV4-1|TRBJ2-1
CASSQAAQGIARYNEQFF
>TRBV20-1|TRBJ2-1
CSARDSMGRSSYNEQFF
>TRBV6-1|TRBJ1-1
CASSIGVSLGNTEAFF
>TRBV12-3/TRBV12-4|TRBJ2-3
CASSESLAGGWTDTQYF
>TRBV3-1|TRBJ2-3
CASSHLSGVRPTNTQYF
>TRBV27|TRBJ2-1
CASSLSFLQAGGEQFF
>TRBV7-7|TRBJ2-3
CASSLVWTSTEDTQYF
>TRBV6-5|TRBJ2-7
CASSYGDRSHEQYF
>TRBV12-3/TRBV12-4|TRBJ1-4
CASSLTGAQATNEKLFF
>TRBV29-1|TRBJ1-1
CSAEEAFF
>TRBV7-2|NA
CASSRRQETQYF
>TRBV27|NA
CASSWGSEQYF
>TRBV30|TRBJ2-1
CAWRKQGINEQFF
>TRBV10-1|TRBJ2-1
CASSDAGGNEQFF
>TRBV6-5|TRBJ2-1
CASSFPWGGEQFF
>TRBV25-1|NA
CASSEPGQGTDEQYF
>TRBV6-1|TRBJ2-5
CASSTAGGGKETQYF
>TRBV6-1|TRBJ2-1
CASCSSGNYNEQFF
>TRBV6-1|TRBJ1-2
CASSEVGPGMGGYTF
>TRBV6-4|TRBJ2-4
CVTGHWATNTQYF
>TRBV27|TRBJ2-5
CASSYSAGGQETQYF
>TRBV30|TRBJ2-5
CAWSARQGAFAQYF